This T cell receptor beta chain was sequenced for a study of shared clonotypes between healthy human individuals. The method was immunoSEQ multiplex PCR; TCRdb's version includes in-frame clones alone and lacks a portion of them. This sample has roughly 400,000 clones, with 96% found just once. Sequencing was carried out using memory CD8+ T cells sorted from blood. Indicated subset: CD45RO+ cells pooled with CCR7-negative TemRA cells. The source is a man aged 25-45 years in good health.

CDR3 coding DNA: TGTGCCTGGAGACGGACAGGGACCACCGGGGAGCTGTTTTTT. This sequence encodes CAWRRTGTTGELFF. This rearrangement joins TRBV30 to TRBJ2-2, with 8 bases that match TRBD1. From germline, CDR1 is GTSNPN and CDR2 SVGIG (reference sequence). This CDR3 region has 14 residues. Unmatched junction bases numbered 4, after V lost 3 bases and J lost 4 bases.